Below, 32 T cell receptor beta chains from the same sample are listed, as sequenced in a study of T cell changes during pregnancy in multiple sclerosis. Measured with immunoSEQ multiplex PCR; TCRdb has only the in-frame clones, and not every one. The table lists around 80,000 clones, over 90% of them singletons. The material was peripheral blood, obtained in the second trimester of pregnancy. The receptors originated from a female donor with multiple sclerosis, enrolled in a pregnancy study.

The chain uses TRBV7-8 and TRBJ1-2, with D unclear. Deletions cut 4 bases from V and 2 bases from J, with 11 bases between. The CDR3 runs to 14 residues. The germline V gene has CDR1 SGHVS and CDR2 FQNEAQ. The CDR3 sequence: CASSSQTGNYGYTF. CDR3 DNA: TGTGCCAGCAGCTCGCAGACTGGGAACTATGGCTACACCTTC.

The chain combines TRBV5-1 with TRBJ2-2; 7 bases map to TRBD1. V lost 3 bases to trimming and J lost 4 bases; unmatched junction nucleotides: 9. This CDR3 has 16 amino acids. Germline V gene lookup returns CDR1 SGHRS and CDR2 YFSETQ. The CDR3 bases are TGCGCCAGCAGCTCTCCACCGGGACAGAGCACCGGGGAGCTGTTTTTT. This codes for CASSSPPGQSTGELFF.

CDR3 in DNA: TGCGCCAGCAGCCAAGATGCGCGGGAGAGGTACGAGCAGTACTTC. This encodes CASSQDARERYEQYF. This rearrangement joins TRBV4-1 to TRBJ2-7, with 7 bases lining up with TRBD2. The CDR3 contains 15 residues. Unmatched junction bases numbered 6, after V lost 0 bases and J lost 4 bases. Germline CDR1 is MGHRA and CDR2 is YSYEKL.

The CDR3: CASRRTGDQNTEAFF. In nucleotides, the CDR3 is TGCGCCAGCAGAAGGACAGGGGATCAGAACACTGAAGCTTTCTTT. The V and J genes are TRBV5-1 and TRBJ1-1, with 9 bases matching TRBD1. Germline V gives CDR1 SGHRS, CDR2 YFSETQ. With V trimmed by 5 bases and J by 1 base, 6 bases remained unmatched. CDR3 length: 15 residues.

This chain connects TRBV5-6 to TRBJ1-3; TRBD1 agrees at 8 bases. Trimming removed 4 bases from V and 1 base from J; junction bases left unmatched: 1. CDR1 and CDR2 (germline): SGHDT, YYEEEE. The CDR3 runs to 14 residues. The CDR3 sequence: CASSRTGSGNTIYF. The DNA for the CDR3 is TGTGCCAGCAGCCGGACAGGGTCTGGAAACACCATATATTTT.

DNA for the CDR3: TGTGCCTGGAGTGTAAATTTGGCCCAGGGTGGCTACACCTTC. This gives the protein CAWSVNLAQGGYTF. The chain links TRBV30 to TRBJ1-2; tentative D call: TRBD1 (5 bases). Germline V gene sequence: CDR1 GTSNPN, CDR2 SVGIG (reference sequence). The V end was cut by 0 bases, the J end by 7 bases, with 15 bases between. This CDR3 has 14 residues.

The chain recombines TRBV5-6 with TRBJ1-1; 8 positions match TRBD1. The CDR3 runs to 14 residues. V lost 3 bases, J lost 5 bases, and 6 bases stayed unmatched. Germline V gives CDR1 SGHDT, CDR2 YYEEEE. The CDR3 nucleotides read TGTGCCAGCAGCTCGACAGGGGTCGTTACTGAAGCTTTCTTT. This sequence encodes CASSSTGVVTEAFF.

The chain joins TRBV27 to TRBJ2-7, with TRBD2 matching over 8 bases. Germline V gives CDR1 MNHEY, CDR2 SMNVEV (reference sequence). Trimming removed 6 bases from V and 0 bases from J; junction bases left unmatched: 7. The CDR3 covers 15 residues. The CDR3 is CASRTISGSSYEQYF. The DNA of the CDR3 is TGTGCCAGCAGGACTATCAGCGGGAGCTCCTACGAGCAGTACTTC.

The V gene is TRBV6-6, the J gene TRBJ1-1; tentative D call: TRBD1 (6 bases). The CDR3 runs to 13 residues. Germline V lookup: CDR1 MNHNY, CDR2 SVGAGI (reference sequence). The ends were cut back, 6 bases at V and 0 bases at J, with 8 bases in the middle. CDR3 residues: CASRGQLNTEAFF. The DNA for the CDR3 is TGTGCCAGCAGAGGACAGCTGAACACTGAAGCTTTCTTT.

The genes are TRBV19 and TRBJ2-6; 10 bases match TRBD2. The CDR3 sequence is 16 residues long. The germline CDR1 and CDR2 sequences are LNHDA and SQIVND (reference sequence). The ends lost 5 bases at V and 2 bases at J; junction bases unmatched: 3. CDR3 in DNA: TGTGCCAGTAGTCTAGCGGGAGTGACTGGGGCCAACGTCCTGACTTTC. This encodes CASSLAGVTGANVLTF.

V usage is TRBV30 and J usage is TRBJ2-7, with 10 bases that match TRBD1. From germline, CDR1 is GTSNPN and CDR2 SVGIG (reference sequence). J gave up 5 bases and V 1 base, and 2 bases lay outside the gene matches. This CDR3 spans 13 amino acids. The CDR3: CAWSATGGDEQYF. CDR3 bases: TGTGCCTGGAGTGCGACAGGGGGCGACGAGCAGTACTTC.

CDR3 coding DNA: TGTGCCAGCGGGACTAGCGGGAGAGAGGATACGCAGTATTTT. It codes for CASGTSGREDTQYF. This rearrangement joins TRBV11-3 to TRBJ2-3, with 14 positions matching TRBD2. The CDR3 loop spans 14 amino acids. From germline, CDR1 is SGHNT and CDR2 YENEEA. Unmatched junction bases numbered 4, after V lost 8 bases and J lost 6 bases. Combining the CDR3 with reference TRBV11-3 and TRBJ2-3 gives the whole variable domain EAGVVQSPRYKIIEKKQPVAFWCNPISGHNTLYWYLQNLGQGPELLIRYENEEAVDDSQLPKDRFSAERLKGVDSTLKIQPAELGDSAVYLCASGTSGREDTQYFGPGTRLTVL.

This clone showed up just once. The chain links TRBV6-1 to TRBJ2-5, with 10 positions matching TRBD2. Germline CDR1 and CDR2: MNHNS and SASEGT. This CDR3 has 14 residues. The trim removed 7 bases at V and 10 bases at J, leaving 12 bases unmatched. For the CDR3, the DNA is TGTGCCAGCACCTCAGGACTAGCGGCATACGGCCAGTACTTC. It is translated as CASTSGLAAYGQYF.

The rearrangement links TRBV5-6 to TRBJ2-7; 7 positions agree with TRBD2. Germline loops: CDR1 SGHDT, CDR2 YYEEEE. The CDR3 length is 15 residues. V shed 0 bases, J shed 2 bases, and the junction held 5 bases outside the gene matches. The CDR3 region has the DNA TGTGCCAGCAGCTTGGTGGATCGGGGGGCCTACGAGCAGTACTTC. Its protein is CASSLVDRGAYEQYF.

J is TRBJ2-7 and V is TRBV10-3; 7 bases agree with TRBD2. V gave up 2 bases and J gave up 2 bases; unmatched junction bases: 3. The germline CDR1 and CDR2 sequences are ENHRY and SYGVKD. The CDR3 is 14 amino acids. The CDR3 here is CAISEEGTTYEQYF. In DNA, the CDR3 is TGTGCCATCAGTGAGGAAGGGACTACCTACGAGCAGTACTTC.

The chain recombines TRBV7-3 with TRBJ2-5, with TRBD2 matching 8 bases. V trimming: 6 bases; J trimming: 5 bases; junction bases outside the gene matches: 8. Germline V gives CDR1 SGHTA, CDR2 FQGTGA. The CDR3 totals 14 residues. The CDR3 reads CASSWAGGGETQYF. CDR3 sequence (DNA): TGTGCCAGCAGTTGGGCGGGAGGTGGGGAGACCCAGTACTTC.

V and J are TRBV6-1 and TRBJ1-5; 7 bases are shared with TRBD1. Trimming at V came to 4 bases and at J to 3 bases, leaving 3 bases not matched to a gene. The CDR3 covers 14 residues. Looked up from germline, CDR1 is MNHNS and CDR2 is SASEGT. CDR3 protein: CASSAGGPNQPQHF. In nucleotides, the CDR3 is TGTGCCAGCAGTGCAGGGGGACCCAATCAGCCCCAGCATTTT.

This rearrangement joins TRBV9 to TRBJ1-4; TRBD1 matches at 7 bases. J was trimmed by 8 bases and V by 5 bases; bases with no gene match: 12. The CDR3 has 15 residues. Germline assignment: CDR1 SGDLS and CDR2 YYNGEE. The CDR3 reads CASSQTQGLTEKLFF. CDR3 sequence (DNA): TGTGCCAGCAGTCAGACACAGGGGTTGACGGAAAAACTGTTTTTT.

Here the CDR3 DNA reads TGTGCCAGCAGTTTATTAGGCTTTGCGGGGCACCAAGAGACCCAGTACTTC. Amino acids: CASSLLGFAGHQETQYF. The chain has TRBV27 and TRBJ2-5, with D possibly TRBD2 on 6 matching bases. The germline CDR1 and CDR2 sequences are MNHEY and SMNVEV (reference sequence). The CDR3 has 17 amino acids. The ends were cut back, 1 base at V and 0 bases at J, with 15 bases in the middle.

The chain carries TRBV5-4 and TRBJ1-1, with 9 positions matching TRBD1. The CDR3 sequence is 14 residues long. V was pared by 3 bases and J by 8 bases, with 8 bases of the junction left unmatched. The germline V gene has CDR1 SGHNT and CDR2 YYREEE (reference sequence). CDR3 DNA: TGTGCCAGCAGCTCCCGGGACAGGGTGTCCGAAGCTTTCTTT. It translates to CASSSRDRVSEAFF. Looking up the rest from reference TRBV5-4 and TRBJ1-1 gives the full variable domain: ETGVTQSPTHLIKTRGQQVTLRCSSQSGHNTVSWYQQALGQGPQFIFQYYREEENGRGNFPPRFSGLQFPNYSSELNVNALELDDSALYLCASSSRDRVSEAFFGQGTRLTVV.

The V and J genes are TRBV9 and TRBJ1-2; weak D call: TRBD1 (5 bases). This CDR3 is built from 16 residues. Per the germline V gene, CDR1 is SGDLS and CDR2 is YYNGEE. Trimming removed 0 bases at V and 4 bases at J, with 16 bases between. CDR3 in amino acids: CASSVALSRGSYGYTF. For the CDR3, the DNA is TGTGCCAGCAGCGTAGCCCTTAGTAGGGGCAGCTATGGCTACACCTTC. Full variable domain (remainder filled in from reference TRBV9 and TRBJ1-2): DSGVTQTPKHLITATGQRVTLRCSPRSGDLSVYWYQQSLDQGLQFLIQYYNGEERAKGNILERFSAQQFPDLHSELNLSSLELGDSALYFCASSVALSRGSYGYTFGSGTRLTVV.

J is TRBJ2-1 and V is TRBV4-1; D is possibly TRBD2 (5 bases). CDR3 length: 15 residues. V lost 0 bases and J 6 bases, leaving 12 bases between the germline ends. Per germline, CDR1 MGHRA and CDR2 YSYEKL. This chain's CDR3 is CASSQDEGTTNEQFF. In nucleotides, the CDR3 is TGCGCCAGCAGCCAAGATGAGGGAACGACCAATGAGCAGTTCTTC.

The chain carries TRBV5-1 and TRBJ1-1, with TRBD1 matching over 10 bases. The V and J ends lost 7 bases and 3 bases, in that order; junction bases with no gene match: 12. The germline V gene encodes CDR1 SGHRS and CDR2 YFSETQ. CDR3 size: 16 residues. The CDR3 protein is CASGIRQGATDTEAFF. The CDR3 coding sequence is TGCGCCAGCGGCATCCGACAGGGGGCTACGGACACTGAAGCTTTCTTT.

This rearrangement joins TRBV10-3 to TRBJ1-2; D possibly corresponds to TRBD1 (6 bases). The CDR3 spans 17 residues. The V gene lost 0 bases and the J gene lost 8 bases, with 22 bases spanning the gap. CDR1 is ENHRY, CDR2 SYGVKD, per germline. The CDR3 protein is CAISESQAGQGLRGYTF. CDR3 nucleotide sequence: TGTGCCATCAGTGAGTCACAGGCCGGGCAGGGGCTCCGGGGCTACACCTTC.

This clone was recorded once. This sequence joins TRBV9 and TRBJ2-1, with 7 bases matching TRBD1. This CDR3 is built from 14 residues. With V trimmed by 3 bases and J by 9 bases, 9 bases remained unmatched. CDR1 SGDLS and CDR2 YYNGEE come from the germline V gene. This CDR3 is CASSAGQEGGEQFF. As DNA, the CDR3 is TGTGCCAGCAGCGCAGGACAGGAAGGGGGTGAGCAGTTCTTC.

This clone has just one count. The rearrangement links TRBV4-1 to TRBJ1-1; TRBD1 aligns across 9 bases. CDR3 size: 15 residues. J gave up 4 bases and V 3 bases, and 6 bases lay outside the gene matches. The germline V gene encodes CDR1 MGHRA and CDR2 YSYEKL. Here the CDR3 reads CASSHPTGGGTEAFF. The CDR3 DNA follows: TGCGCCAGCAGCCATCCGACAGGGGGAGGCACTGAAGCTTTCTTT.

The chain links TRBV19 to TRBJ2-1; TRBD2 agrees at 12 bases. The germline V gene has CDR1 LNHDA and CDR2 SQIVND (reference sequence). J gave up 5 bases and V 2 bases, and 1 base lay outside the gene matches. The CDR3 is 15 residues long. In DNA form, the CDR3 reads TGTGCCAGTAGTATATGGACTAGCGGGGACAATGAGCAGTTCTTC. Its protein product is CASSIWTSGDNEQFF.

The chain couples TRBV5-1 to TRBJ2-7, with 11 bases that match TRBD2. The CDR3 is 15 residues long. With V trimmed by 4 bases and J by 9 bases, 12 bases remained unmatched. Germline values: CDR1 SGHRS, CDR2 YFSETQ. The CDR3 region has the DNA TGCGCCAGCAGCCCAGGGACTAGCGGAGCGGAAGGGCAGTACTTC. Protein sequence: CASSPGTSGAEGQYF.

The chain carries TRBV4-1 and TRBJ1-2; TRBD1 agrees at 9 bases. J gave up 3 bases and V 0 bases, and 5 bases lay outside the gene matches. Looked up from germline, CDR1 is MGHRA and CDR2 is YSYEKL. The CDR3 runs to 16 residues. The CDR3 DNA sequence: TGCGCCAGCAGCCAAGACGCCTGGACAGGGGACTATGGCTACACCTTC. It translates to CASSQDAWTGDYGYTF.

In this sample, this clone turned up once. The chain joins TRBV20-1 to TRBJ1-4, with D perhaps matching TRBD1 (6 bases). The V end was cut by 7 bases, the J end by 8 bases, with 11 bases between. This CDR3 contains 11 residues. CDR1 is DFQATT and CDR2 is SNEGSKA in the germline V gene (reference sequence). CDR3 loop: CSGQAAEKLFF. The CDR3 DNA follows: TGCAGTGGACAGGCGGCAGAAAAACTGTTTTTT.

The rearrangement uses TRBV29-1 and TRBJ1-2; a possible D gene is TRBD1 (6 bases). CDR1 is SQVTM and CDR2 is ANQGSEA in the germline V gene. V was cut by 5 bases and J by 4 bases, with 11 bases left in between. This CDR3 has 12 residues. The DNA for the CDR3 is TGCAGCGTTCTCCAGGGGATCTATGGCTACACCTTC. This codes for CSVLQGIYGYTF. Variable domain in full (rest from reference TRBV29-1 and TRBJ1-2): SAVISQKPSRDICQRGTSLTIQCQVDSQVTMMFWYRQQPGQSLTLIATANQGSEATYESGFVIDKFPISRPNLTFSTLTVSNMSPEDSSIYLCSVLQGIYGYTFGSGTRLTVV.

The CDR3 coding sequence is TGTGCCAGCAGCAAAGGGCGGAGCTCTGGGGCCAACGTCCTGACTTTC. Translation gives CASSKGRSSGANVLTF. J is TRBJ2-6 and V is TRBV21-1; the table gives TRBD2 as D, unverified against the DNA. TRBV21-1 is a known pseudogene. CDR3 length: 16 amino acids.